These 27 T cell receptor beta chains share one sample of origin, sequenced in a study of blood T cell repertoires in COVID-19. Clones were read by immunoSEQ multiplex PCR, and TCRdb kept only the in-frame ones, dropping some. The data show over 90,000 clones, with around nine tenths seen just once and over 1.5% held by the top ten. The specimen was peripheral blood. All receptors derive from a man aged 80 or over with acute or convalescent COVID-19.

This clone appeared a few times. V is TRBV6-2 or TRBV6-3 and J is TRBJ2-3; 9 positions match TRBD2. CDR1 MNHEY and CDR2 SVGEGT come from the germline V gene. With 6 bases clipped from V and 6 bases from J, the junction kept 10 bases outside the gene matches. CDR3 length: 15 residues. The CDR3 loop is CASSGEASGKDTQYF. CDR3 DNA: TGTGCCAGCAGCGGGGAGGCTAGCGGGAAGGATACGCAGTATTTT.

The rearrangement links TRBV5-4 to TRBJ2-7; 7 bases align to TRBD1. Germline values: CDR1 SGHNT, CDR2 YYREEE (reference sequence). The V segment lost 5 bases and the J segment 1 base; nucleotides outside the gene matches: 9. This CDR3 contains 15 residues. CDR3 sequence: CASSRGTEISYEQYF. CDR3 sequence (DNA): TGTGCCAGCAGTAGGGGGACAGAGATTTCCTACGAGCAGTACTTC.

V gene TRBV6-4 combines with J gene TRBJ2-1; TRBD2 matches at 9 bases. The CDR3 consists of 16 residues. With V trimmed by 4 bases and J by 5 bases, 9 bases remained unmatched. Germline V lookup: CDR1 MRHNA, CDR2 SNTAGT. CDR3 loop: CASSVQPSGTHNEQFF. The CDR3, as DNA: TGTGCCAGCAGTGTCCAGCCTAGCGGGACCCACAATGAGCAGTTCTTC.

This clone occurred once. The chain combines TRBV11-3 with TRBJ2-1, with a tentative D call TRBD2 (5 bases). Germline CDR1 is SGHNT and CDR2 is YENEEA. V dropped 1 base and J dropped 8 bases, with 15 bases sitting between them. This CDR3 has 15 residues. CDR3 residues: CASSLGSVRGDEQFF. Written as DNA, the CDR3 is TGTGCCAGCAGCTTAGGATCGGTTCGGGGTGATGAGCAGTTCTTC.

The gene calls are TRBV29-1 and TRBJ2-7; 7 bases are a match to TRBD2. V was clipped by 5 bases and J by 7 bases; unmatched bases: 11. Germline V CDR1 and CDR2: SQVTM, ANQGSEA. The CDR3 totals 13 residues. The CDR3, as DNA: TGCAGCGTTTCTTTATCGGGAGGAGGTGAGCAGTACTTC. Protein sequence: CSVSLSGGGEQYF.

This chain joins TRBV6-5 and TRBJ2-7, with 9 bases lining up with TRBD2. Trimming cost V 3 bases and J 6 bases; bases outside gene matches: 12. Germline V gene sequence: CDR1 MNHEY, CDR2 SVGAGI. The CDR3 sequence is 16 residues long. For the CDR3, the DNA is TGTGCCAGCAGTTATAATCCTAGCGGGACGCCCTCCGAGCAGTACTTC. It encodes CASSYNPSGTPSEQYF.

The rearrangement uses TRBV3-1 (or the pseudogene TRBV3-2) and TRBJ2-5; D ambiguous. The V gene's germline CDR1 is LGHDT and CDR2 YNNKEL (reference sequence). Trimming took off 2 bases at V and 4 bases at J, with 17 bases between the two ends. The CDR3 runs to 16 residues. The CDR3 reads CASSQTGGSVTETQYF. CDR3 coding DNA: TGTGCCAGCAGCCAAACCGGCGGAAGCGTCACAGAGACCCAGTACTTC.

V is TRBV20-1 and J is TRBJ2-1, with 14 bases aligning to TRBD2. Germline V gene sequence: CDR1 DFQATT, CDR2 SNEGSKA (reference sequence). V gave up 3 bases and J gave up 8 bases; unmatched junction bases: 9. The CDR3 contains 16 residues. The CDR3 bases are TGCAGTGCTAGTGGACTAGCGGGAGGCCGTAACTATGAGCAGTTCTTC. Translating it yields CSASGLAGGRNYEQFF.

In DNA, the CDR3 is TGTGCCAGCAGCCGTTCCGGGGCAGATACGCAGTATTTT. It yields the protein CASSRSGADTQYF. This chain joins TRBV6-6 and TRBJ2-3; D is possibly TRBD2 (5 bases). This CDR3 spans 13 amino acids. Between the trimmed V and J ends, which lost 6 bases and 4 bases, there was a span of 11 bases. Germline V gene sequence: CDR1 MNHNY, CDR2 SVGAGI (reference sequence).

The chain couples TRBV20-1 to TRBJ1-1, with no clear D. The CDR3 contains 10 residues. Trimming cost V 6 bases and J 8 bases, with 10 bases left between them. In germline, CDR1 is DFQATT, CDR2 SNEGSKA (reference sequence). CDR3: CSAPQREAFF. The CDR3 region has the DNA TGCAGTGCCCCGCAGCGGGAAGCTTTCTTT.

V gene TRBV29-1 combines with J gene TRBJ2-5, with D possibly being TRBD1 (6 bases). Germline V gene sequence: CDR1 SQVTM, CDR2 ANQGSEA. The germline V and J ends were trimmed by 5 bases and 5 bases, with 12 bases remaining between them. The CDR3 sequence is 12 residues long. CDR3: CSVHRVGETQYF. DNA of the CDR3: TGCAGCGTTCACAGGGTAGGGGAGACCCAGTACTTC.

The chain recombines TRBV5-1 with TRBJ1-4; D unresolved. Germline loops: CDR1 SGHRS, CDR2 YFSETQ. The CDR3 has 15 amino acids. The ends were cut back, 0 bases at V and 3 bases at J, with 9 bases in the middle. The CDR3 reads CASSLGEPSNEKLFF. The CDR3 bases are TGCGCCAGCAGCTTGGGAGAACCGTCTAATGAAAAACTGTTTTTT. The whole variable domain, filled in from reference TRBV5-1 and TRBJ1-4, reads KAGVTQTPRYLIKTRGQQVTLSCSPISGHRSVSWYQQTPGQGLQFLFEYFSETQRNKGNFPGRFSGRQFSNSRSEMNVSTLELGDSALYLCASSLGEPSNEKLFFGSGTQLSVL.

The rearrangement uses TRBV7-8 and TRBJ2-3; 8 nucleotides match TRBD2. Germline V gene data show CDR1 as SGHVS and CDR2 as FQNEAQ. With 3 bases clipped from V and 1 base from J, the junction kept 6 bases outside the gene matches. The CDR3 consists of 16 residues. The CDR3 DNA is TGTGCCAGCAGCTTTTTTGCACTAGCGGGCACAGATACGCAGTATTTT. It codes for CASSFFALAGTDTQYF.

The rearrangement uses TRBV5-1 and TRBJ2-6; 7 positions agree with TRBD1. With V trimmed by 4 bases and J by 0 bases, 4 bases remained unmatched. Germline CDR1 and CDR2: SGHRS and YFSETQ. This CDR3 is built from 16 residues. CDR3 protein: CASSRTGVSGANVLTF. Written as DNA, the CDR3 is TGCGCCAGCAGCAGGACAGGAGTCTCTGGGGCCAACGTCCTGACTTTC.

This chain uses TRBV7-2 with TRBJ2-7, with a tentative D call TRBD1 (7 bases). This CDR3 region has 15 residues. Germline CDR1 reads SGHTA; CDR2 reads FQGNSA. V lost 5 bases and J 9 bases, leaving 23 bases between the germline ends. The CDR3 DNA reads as TGTGCCAGCAGCATAGGACCGACAGGGCAGGAGGGGCAGTACTTC. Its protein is CASSIGPTGQEGQYF. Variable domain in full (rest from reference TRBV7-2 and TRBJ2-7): GAGVSQSPSNKVTEKGKDVELRCDPISGHTALYWYRQSLGQGLEFLIYFQGNSAPDKSGLPSDRFSAERTGGSVSTLTIQRTQQEDSAVYLCASSIGPTGQEGQYFGPGTRLTVT.

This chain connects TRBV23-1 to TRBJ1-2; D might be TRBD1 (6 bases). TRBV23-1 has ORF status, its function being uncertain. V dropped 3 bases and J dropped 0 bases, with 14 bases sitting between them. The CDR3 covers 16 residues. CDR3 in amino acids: CASSHPGEDTNYGYTF. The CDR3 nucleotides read TGCGCCAGCAGTCACCCAGGGGAAGATACTAACTATGGCTACACCTTC.

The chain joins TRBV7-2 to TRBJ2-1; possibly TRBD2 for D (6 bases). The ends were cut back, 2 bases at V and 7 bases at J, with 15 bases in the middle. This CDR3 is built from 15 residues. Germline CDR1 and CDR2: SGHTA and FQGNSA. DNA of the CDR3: TGTGCCAGCAGCTTACCGGGACTCAGAGCTAATGAGCAGTTCTTC. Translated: CASSLPGLRANEQFF.

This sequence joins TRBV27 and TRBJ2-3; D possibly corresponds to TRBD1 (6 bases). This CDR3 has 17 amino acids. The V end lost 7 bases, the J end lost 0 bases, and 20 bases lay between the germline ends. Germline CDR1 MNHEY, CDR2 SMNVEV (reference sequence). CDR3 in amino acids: CASKRSTGPLSTDTQYF. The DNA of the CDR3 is TGTGCCAGCAAGAGAAGTACAGGGCCCTTGAGCACAGATACGCAGTATTTT.

CDR3 protein: CASSRGAGANVLTF. The CDR3 region has the DNA TGTGCCAGCTCCCGGGGTGCTGGGGCCAACGTCCTGACTTTC. The V call is TRBV27, the J call TRBJ2-6, with TRBD2 as a possible D gene (5 bases). CDR3 length equals 14 residues. Germline assignment: CDR1 MNHEY and CDR2 SMNVEV (reference sequence). V was trimmed by 8 bases and J by 2 bases, leaving 10 bases between them.

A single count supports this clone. In DNA, the CDR3 is TGTGCCAGCAGTTACCTAGACAGGGAGTACTTC. Its protein product is CASSYLDREYF. The V and J genes are TRBV6-5 and TRBJ2-4, with 7 nucleotides matching TRBD1. Germline values: CDR1 MNHEY, CDR2 SVGAGI. There are 11 residues in the CDR3. Losses at the gene ends were 2 bases for V and 14 bases for J; bases not matched to a gene: 3.

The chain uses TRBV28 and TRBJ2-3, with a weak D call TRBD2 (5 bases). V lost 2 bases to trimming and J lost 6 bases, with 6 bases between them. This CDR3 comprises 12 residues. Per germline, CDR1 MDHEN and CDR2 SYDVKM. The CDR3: CASSLGSDTQYF. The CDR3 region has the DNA TGTGCCAGCAGTTTAGGGAGTGATACGCAGTATTTT.

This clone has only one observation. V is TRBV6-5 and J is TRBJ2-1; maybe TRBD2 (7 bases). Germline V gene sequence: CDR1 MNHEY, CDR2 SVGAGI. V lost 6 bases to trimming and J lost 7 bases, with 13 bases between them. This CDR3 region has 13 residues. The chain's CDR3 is CASSRGGGNEQFF. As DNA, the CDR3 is TGTGCCAGCAGCCGAGGGGGGGGTAATGAGCAGTTCTTC.

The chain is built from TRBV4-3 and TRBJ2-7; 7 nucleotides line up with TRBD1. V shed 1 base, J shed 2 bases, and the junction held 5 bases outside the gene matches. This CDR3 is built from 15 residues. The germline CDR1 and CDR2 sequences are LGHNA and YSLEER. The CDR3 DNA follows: TGCGCCAGCAGCCAAGCCCCAGGGGGAACCTACGAGCAGTACTTC. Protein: CASSQAPGGTYEQYF.

Here the CDR3 reads CASSQAGDYNEQFF. The CDR3 bases are TGTGCCAGCAGTCAGGCGGGGGACTACAATGAGCAGTTCTTC. The chain uses TRBV28 and TRBJ2-1, with TRBD2 matching 7 bases. Germline assignment: CDR1 MDHEN and CDR2 SYDVKM. The junction had 4 bases not matched to a gene; V was cut back by 5 bases and J by 3 bases. The CDR3 is 14 amino acids. The entire variable domain, with the rest obtained from reference TRBV28 and TRBJ2-1, is as follows: DVKVTQSSRYLVKRTGEKVFLECVQDMDHENMFWYRQDPGLGLRLIYFSYDVKMKEKGDIPEGYSVSREKKERFSLILESASTNQTSMYLCASSQAGDYNEQFFGPGTRLTVL.

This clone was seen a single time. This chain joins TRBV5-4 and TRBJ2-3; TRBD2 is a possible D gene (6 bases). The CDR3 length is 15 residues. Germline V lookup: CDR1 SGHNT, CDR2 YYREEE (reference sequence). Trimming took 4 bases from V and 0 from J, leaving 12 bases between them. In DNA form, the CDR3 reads TGTGCCAGCAGCCTACCGGGACTTAGCACAGATACGCAGTATTTT. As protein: CASSLPGLSTDTQYF.

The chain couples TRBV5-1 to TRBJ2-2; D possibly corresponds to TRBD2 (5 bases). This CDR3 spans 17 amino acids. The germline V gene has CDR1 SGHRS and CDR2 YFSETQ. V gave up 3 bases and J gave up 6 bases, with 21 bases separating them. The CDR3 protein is CASSSQPRGKEAGELFF. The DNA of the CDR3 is TGCGCCAGCAGCTCACAGCCCCGCGGAAAGGAGGCCGGGGAGCTGTTTTTT.

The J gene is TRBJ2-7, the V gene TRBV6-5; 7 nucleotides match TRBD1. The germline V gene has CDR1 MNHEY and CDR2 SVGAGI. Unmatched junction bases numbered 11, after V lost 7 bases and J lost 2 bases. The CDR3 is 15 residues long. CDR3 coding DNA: TGTGCCAGCAAAACAGGGGACCTCCACCCCTACGAGCAGTACTTC. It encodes CASKTGDLHPYEQYF.